This TCR beta chain originates from a study of vaccination effects on CD4 cells after COVID-19. Subsequent to a culture period of less than twelve days, CD4+ T cells were isolated. Vaccine administered to participants consisted of two doses of either BNT162b2 or mRNA-1273. The J segment lost 5 bases and the V segment lost 5 bases, leaving 4 bases of the junction unmatched. The CDR3 is made up of 13 amino acids. The V gene's germline CDR1 is SGHVS and CDR2 FQNEAQ. Profiling relied on immunoSEQ multiplex PCR, and the TCRdb table lists in-frame clones only, not all of them. The sample holds about 73,000 clones, less than 75% seen once. Notes on this clone: What it binds is not known.

The receptor comes from a human donor who received a COVID-19 vaccine. The chain couples TRBV7-8 to TRBJ2-7, with 9 bases that match TRBD1. The material was CD4+ T cells from PBMCs cultured without peptide, obtained after COVID-19 vaccination. The CDR3 sequence is CASSADRGDEQYV. The CDR3 DNA reads TGTGCCAGCAGCGCCGACAGGGGGGACGAGCAGTACGTC.